This TCR beta chain was recovered during a study of human T cells and chemical hapten exposure. This clonotype was counted a few times. The germline V and J ends were trimmed by 3 bases and 8 bases, with 22 bases remaining between them. This CDR3 is built from 15 residues. In germline, CDR1 is DFQATT, CDR2 SNEGSKA (reference sequence). TCRdb re-called the RACE reads through MiXCR, storing one row per CDR3 protein. The data show approximately 180,000 distinct CDR3 sequences, more than 25% seen once. Time point noted: pre-sensitization, week 0. As to treatment: therapeutic diphenylcyclopropenone sensitization with weekly scalp DPC. Phlebotomy was performed prior to application of every patch test.

This material consisted of whole blood, taken in connection with sensitization to the hapten diphenylcyclopropenone (DPC). V usage is TRBV20-1 and J usage is TRBJ1-2; tentatively, D is TRBD1 (6 bases). The sequence was obtained from a woman in her 30s with alopecia areata. Some clones in this sample may be carry-over from other donors' samples. The CDR3 loop reads CSASLRDTGKRGYTF. In DNA form, the CDR3 reads TGCAGTGCTAGTCTGAGGGACACGGGCAAAAGAGGCTACACCTTC.